Below are 7 T cell receptor beta chains sequenced from a single sample in a study of glioma-infiltrating T cells. Amplification of TCR alpha and beta CDR3 regions from RNA used iRepertoire nested multiplex PCR. Using its own MiXCR run on the multiplex PCR reads, TCRdb lists one record per CDR3 protein. This sample yields about 130,000 distinct CDR3 sequences, of which approximately 26% are seen a single time; about a quarter belongs to the top ten. The sample was glioma tissue, nonneoplastic brain tissue, or PBMCs (not recorded which). All receptors derive from a human donor with low-grade glioma or glioblastoma, undergoing nonglioma brain surgery, or in good health (not recorded which).

This clonotype showed up just a few times. This chain uses TRBV9 with TRBJ2-1, with TRBD1 identical over 7 bases. After removal of 4 bases from V and 3 bases from J, the junction contained 7 bases not matched to a gene. The CDR3 runs 15 residues. Germline CDR1 SGDLS, CDR2 YYNGEE. The CDR3 here is CASSSRTGYYNEQFF. The CDR3 DNA reads TGTGCCAGCAGCAGCCGGACAGGTTACTACAATGAGCAGTTCTTC. The full variable domain, rest sourced from reference TRBV9 and TRBJ2-1, is DSGVTQTPKHLITATGQRVTLRCSPRSGDLSVYWYQQSLDQGLQFLIQYYNGEERAKGNILERFSAQQFPDLHSELNLSSLELGDSALYFCASSSRTGYYNEQFFGPGTRLTVL.

Note on this clonotype: A single base separates this from a much larger clone, so it may be a read error. This rearrangement joins TRBV4-1 to TRBJ1-1; D ambiguous. CDR3 length: 14 residues. V dropped 2 bases and J dropped 1 base, with 8 bases sitting between them. The germline V gene encodes CDR1 MGHRA and CDR2 YSYEKL. The CDR3 loop reads CASSQLPKNTEAFF. DNA for the CDR3: TGCGCCAGCAGCCAATTACCAAAGAACACTGAAGCTTTCTTT.

In its sample, this clonotype was seen a few times. V and J are TRBV12-3 or TRBV12-4 and TRBJ1-1; D possibly corresponds to TRBD1 (6 bases). V was cut by 5 bases and J by 2 bases, with 12 bases left in between. There are 14 residues in the CDR3. This CDR3 reads CASSTGSGNTEAFF. In DNA form, the CDR3 reads TGTGCCAGCAGTACAGGGTCGGGAAACACTGAAGCTTTCTTT.

In the case of this clonotype: This may arise from a read error, as a much more abundant clone is one base away. The gene calls are TRBV6-9 and TRBJ2-2; D gene ambiguous. V was clipped by 3 bases and J by 4 bases, with 12 bases between them. CDR1 is MNHGY, CDR2 SVAAGI, per germline. This CDR3 contains 15 residues. CDR3 in amino acids: CASSYDTALTGELFF. CDR3 coding DNA: TGTGCCAGCAGTTACGACACAGCTCTCACCGGGGAGCTGTTTTTT.

With regard to this clonotype: This may be a read error: a much more frequent sequence differs by one nucleotide. The chain employs TRBV28 and TRBJ1-5; D gene ambiguous. Germline CDR1 and CDR2: MDHEN and SYDVKM. The CDR3 loop spans 11 amino acids. CDR3 residues: CASSFDQSQHF. In nucleotides, the CDR3 is TGTGCCAGCAGTTTTGATCAGTCCCAGCATTTT.

The V call is TRBV27, the J call TRBJ2-6, with no clear D. Germline V gene lookup returns CDR1 MNHEY and CDR2 SMNVEV (reference sequence). The CDR3 consists of 17 residues. V was cut by 3 bases and J by 2 bases, with 14 bases left in between. CDR3 sequence (DNA): TGTGCCAGCAGTTTTACGGTTGGGGTGACTGGGGCCAACGTCCTGACTTTC. Translated, it gives CASSFTVGVTGANVLTF.

The V and J genes are TRBV27 and TRBJ2-3; D not certain. V lost 3 bases, J lost 1 base, and 17 bases lay in between. CDR3 size: 17 residues. The germline V gene has CDR1 MNHEY and CDR2 SMNVEV (reference sequence). CDR3 sequence reads: CASSFGPYRLGTDTQYF. The DNA of the CDR3 is TGTGCCAGCAGTTTCGGTCCCTACCGGTTGGGCACAGATACGCAGTATTTT.